Shown below are 5 T cell receptor beta chains from a single sample sequenced in a study of cytomegalovirus exposure and HLA in healthy donors. A multiplex PCR was run with 60 Vbeta primers and 13 Jbeta primers. TCRdb's copy holds only in-frame clones and misses some; the assay was immunoSEQ multiplex PCR. The table includes some 190,000 clones, around four fifths detected once. Sequencing input: PBMCs. These receptors were taken from a boy between 2 and 10 years old in good health and CMV-seronegative.

This sequence joins TRBV5-1 and TRBJ2-5, with TRBD2 matching 10 bases. The CDR3 consists of 16 residues. J lost 2 bases, V lost 4 bases, and 8 bases had no gene match. Germline V gene sequence: CDR1 SGHRS, CDR2 YFSETQ. CDR3 coding DNA: TGCGCCAGCAGCCTCCCTGGACTAGCGGCACAAGAGACCCAGTACTTC. Encoded protein: CASSLPGLAAQETQYF.

The chain is built from TRBV4-3 and TRBJ1-2, with D perhaps matching TRBD1 (5 bases). This CDR3 has 13 amino acids. Trimming removed 6 bases at V and 8 bases at J, with 16 bases between. Germline V gives CDR1 LGHNA, CDR2 YSLEER. In DNA form, the CDR3 reads TGCGCCAGCAGTCCTGACAGAGGTGGGGGCTACACCTTC. As protein: CASSPDRGGGYTF.

The CDR3 DNA reads TGTGCCAGCAGTGAAGCAGGACAGGGGCTGGACGAGCAGTACGTC. This gives the protein CASSEAGQGLDEQYV. The chain employs TRBV2 and TRBJ2-7; TRBD1 matches 9 bases. The CDR3 sequence is 15 residues long. Trimming took 0 bases from V and 5 from J; bases not matched to a gene: 5. Germline CDR1 reads SNHLY; CDR2 reads FYNNEI.

The DNA of the CDR3 is TGTGCCAGCAATCGGGACATAAGCAATCAGCCCCAGCATTTT. Protein product: CASNRDISNQPQHF. The rearrangement links TRBV6-1 to TRBJ1-5, with D possibly TRBD1 on 6 matching bases. Trimming removed 7 bases from V and 1 base from J, with 11 bases in between. This CDR3 comprises 14 residues. The V gene's germline CDR1 is MNHNS and CDR2 SASEGT.

This chain joins TRBV13 and TRBJ2-3, with TRBD1 as a possible D gene (6 bases). The CDR3 length is 17 residues. Per the germline V gene, CDR1 is PRHDT and CDR2 is FYEKMQ (reference sequence). V was cut by 1 base and J by 3 bases, with 17 bases left in between. The CDR3 sequence is CASSLVPGQKNTDTQYF. CDR3 DNA: TGTGCCAGCAGCTTAGTCCCCGGACAGAAAAATACAGATACGCAGTATTTT.